This TCR beta chain was retrieved from a study of T cell responses to AZD1222 COVID-19 vaccine. The length of the CDR3 is 15 residues. The germline V and J ends were trimmed by 4 bases and 7 bases, with 20 bases remaining between them. Germline lookup yields CDR1 SGHTA and CDR2 FQGNSA. This clone has more than one count but fewer than ten. As yet, its antigen is unknown. The repertoire was sequenced with immunoSEQ multiplex PCR; TCRdb's copy has only in-frame clones and lacks some. The sample yields more than 150,000 clones, 87% seen once. Overall study results and limits: The donors showed a predominance of white British ancestry and of females, with possible underestimation of clonal diversity. Only six or seven AZD1222 recipients were seropositive at baseline. Rises in breadth and depth of Spike-specific TCRs came after two AZD1222 doses.

The chain couples TRBV7-2 to TRBJ2-7; D may be TRBD2 (5 bases). The sample here was peripheral blood, taken 28 days after the second AZD1222 dose. This receptor was identified in an adult who received the AZD1222 COVID-19 vaccine. DNA for the CDR3: TGTGCCAGCAGCTCGTCGACGTCGAGGGCGGTTGAGCAGTACTTC. This sequence encodes CASSSSTSRAVEQYF.